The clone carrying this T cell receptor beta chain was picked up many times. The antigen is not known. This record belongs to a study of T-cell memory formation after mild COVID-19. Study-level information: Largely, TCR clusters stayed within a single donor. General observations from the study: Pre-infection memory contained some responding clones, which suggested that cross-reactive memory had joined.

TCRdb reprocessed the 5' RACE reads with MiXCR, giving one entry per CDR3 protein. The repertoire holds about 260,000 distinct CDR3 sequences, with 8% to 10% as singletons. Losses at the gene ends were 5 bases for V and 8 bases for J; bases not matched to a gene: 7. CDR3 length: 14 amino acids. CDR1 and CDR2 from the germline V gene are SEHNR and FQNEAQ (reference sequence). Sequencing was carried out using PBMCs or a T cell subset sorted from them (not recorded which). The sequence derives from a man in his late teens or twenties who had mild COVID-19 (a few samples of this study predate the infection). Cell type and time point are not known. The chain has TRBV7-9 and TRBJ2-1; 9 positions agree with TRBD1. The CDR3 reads CASSPTTGGHEQFF. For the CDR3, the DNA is TGTGCCAGCAGCCCAACGACAGGGGGTCATGAGCAGTTCTTC.